Presented here are 2 T cell receptor beta chains from one specimen sequenced in a study of cytomegalovirus exposure and HLA in healthy donors. Primers included in the PCR were 60 Vbeta and 13 Jbeta primers. Sequencing was performed with immunoSEQ multiplex PCR; in TCRdb, only in-frame clones are kept and a portion is missing. The data hold about 190,000 clones, with around 77% observed a single time. Sequenced input: PBMCs. These receptors all stem from a woman aged 18-30 years in good health and CMV-seronegative.

This clone appeared a few times. The chain employs TRBV7-9 and TRBJ2-2; D gene uncertain. CDR1 and CDR2 from the germline V gene are SEHNR and FQNEAQ (reference sequence). The CDR3 loop spans 11 amino acids. Deletions cut 8 bases from V and 7 bases from J, with 8 bases between. CDR3 amino acids: CASQPGGELFF. The CDR3 nucleotides read TGTGCCAGCCAACCAGGCGGGGAGCTGTTTTTT.

The chain carries TRBV6-1 and TRBJ2-1; tentative D call: TRBD2 (5 bases). V lost 6 bases to trimming and J lost 5 bases, with 17 bases between them. The CDR3 length is 15 residues. CDR1 is MNHNS, CDR2 SASEGT, per germline. The CDR3 DNA sequence: TGTGCCAGCAGGACATCCTCCGGGGAACACAATGAGCAGTTCTTC. This encodes CASRTSSGEHNEQFF.